This TCR beta chain comes out of a study of T cells in narcolepsy (dated by TCRdb to the late 2010s). As for the study more broadly: Healthy control donors were enrolled in the study alongside patients who had narcolepsy type 1 or type 2 (NT1, NT2). The study used TCR Vbeta sequencing to track clonotypes in blood and CSF while looking for autoreactive T cells in narcolepsy patients that target self-antigens of hypocretin neurons (hypocretin, TRIB2).

The paper's findings and limits, for the study overall: No sequences matching autoreactive T cell clones were present in some of the blood memory CD4+ repertoires from patients and controls. Plots comparing CSF and blood CD4+ T cell clonotypes from the same patient highlighted HCRT-specific and TRIB2-specific autoreactive clonotypes. Patients and controls had comparable numbers of sequenced blood memory CD4+ clonotypes, averaging about 40,000 and 33,000, respectively. According to the report, autoreactive clonotypes were detected serially in the blood of the same patients and of different patients, but not in healthy controls.

Memory CD4+ T cells were sorted ex vivo from peripheral blood of narcolepsy patients and healthy controls for TCR Vbeta sequencing. CDR1 MNHEY and CDR2 SMNVEV were looked up in the germline V gene (reference sequence). CDR3 length: 14 amino acids, cysteine to phenylalanine. Of all the DNA, just the CDR3 is kept, 42 bases in frame from base 1. V is cut by 4 bases and J by 8 bases, and the space between the germline ends is 17 bases. The library was generated by the immunoSEQ multiplex PCR assay. Not all clones reach the TCRdb copy of this immuneACCESS table, which keeps in-frame sequences only. Checked studies attribute under half of the gap to unresolved V genes and leave the rest unexplained. In this sample the table shows about 30,000 clones, about 85% of which occur a single time. The ten top clones hold approximately 1.1% of the sample. Concerning this clone itself: The antigen it binds to is not known. Base qualities are not recorded, but no much larger clone differs from it by a single base.

The rearrangement combines TRBV27 with TRBJ1-2; the D gene cannot be resolved reliably. This TCR derives from a human donor with narcolepsy. Sequenced sample: CD45RA- memory CD4+ T cells from PBMCs. What this sample's cell subset or site label stands for: memory T cells sorted ex vivo from peripheral blood. The DNA reads as follows: TGTGCCAGCAGTTACCGGAACTCGGGAGGGGGCTACACCTTC. This yields the protein CASSYRNSGGGYTF.